Listed here is a single T cell receptor (beta chain). Antigen unknown. Overall study results and limits: Greatest tumor Treg TCR overlap was with tumor naive CD4+ cells.

This CDR3 spans 14 amino acids. From germline, CDR1 is KGHSH and CDR2 LQKENI. The ends were cut back, 6 bases at V and 5 bases at J, with 14 bases in the middle. TCRdb passed the 5' RACE reads through MiXCR, listing each CDR3 protein once. The data contain some 40,000 distinct CDR3 sequences, around 30% of them seen just once; the ten biggest clones take up around 3.5%. This TCR was recovered from a female donor with breast cancer. The rearrangement uses TRBV18 and TRBJ1-5, with D uncertain. Sequenced: memory CD4+ T cells sorted from a lymph node. The subset was: memory CD4+ T cells, CD4+CD45RO+CD25-. The CDR3 sequence: CASSGSREYQPQHF. In DNA, the CDR3 is TGTGCCAGCTCCGGATCGAGGGAGTATCAGCCCCAGCATTTT.